Listed here are 25 T cell receptor beta chains from one sample, sequenced in a study of beta chain features in type 1 diabetes. cDNA synthesis used the whole RNA isolate, giving expressed TCRB sequences. Sequencing used immunoSEQ multiplex PCR; TCRdb keeps in-frame clones, though not all of them. The top ten clones hold 0.09% to 0.095% of a sample with fewer than 650,000 clones, about 16% of them seen once. Material: naive CD4+ T cells from blood. These receptors all come from a man aged 18 to 30 in good health.

The genes are TRBV5-1 and TRBJ2-7; 7 nucleotides line up with TRBD1. Trimming at V came to 4 bases and at J to 0 bases, leaving 4 bases not matched to a gene. The germline gives CDR1 SGHRS, CDR2 YFSETQ. The CDR3 loop spans 14 amino acids. Written as DNA, the CDR3 is TGCGCCAGCAGCGAACAGGGGACCTCCTACGAGCAGTACTTC. This translates into CASSEQGTSYEQYF. Combining the CDR3 with reference TRBV5-1 and TRBJ2-7 gives the whole variable domain KAGVTQTPRYLIKTRGQQVTLSCSPISGHRSVSWYQQTPGQGLQFLFEYFSETQRNKGNFPGRFSGRQFSNSRSEMNVSTLELGDSALYLCASSEQGTSYEQYFGPGTRLTVT.

This chain joins TRBV7-2 and TRBJ1-4, with D uncertain. Trimming pared 3 bases from V and 4 bases from J, leaving 21 bases between. The CDR3 spans 18 residues. Looked up from germline, CDR1 is SGHTA and CDR2 is FQGNSA. CDR3 nucleotide sequence: TGTGCCAGCAGCTTCGGTCGCTTGGCAGCCCAACTTAATGAAAAACTGTTTTTT. Amino acid sequence: CASSFGRLAAQLNEKLFF. The entire variable domain, with the rest obtained from reference TRBV7-2 and TRBJ1-4, is as follows: GAGVSQSPSNKVTEKGKDVELRCDPISGHTALYWYRQSLGQGLEFLIYFQGNSAPDKSGLPSDRFSAERTGGSVSTLTIQRTQQEDSAVYLCASSFGRLAAQLNEKLFFGSGTQLSVL.

This clone was seen more than once but under ten times. The CDR3 region is CASSDAVIPYNEQFF. The DNA for the CDR3 is TGTGCCAGCAGTGATGCTGTAATTCCTTACAATGAGCAGTTCTTC. The chain is built from TRBV25-1 and TRBJ2-1; D unclear. From germline, CDR1 is MGHDK and CDR2 SYGVNS. CDR3 length: 15 residues. The V gene lost 3 bases and the J gene lost 4 bases, with 13 bases spanning the gap. The full variable domain, completed using reference TRBV25-1 and TRBJ2-1, is EADIYQTPRYLVIGTGKKITLECSQTMGHDKMYWYQQDPGMELHLIHYSYGVNSTEKGDLSSESTVSRIRTEHFPLTLESARPSHTSQYLCASSDAVIPYNEQFFGPGTRLTVL.

The CDR3 sequence: CASSLVHKSSYEQYF. CDR3 DNA: TGTGCCAGCAGCTTAGTCCACAAGAGCTCCTACGAGCAGTACTTC. V gene TRBV11-3 combines with J gene TRBJ2-7; D remains unclear. CDR1 is SGHNT, CDR2 YENEEA, per germline. Trimming took 1 base from V and 0 from J, leaving 10 bases between them. CDR3 length equals 15 residues.

The chain uses TRBV25-1 and TRBJ2-4; D perhaps matches TRBD2 (6 bases). Germline CDR1 reads MGHDK; CDR2 reads SYGVNS. CDR3 length: 13 residues. Trimming took 7 bases from V and 8 from J, leaving 15 bases between them. The CDR3 region has the DNA TGTGCCAGCACTCCTGGGGGGTTTCACATTCAGTACTTC. It translates to CASTPGGFHIQYF.

The gene calls are TRBV10-2 and TRBJ1-4; D is possibly TRBD1 (5 bases). The germline V gene has CDR1 WSHSY and CDR2 SAAADI. V gave up 8 bases and J gave up 0 bases, with 10 bases separating them. This CDR3 is 14 amino acids long. The CDR3 region has the DNA TGCGCCAGCGGACAAGGGGCAACTAATGAAAAACTGTTTTTT. It translates to CASGQGATNEKLFF.

This clone was observed a handful of times. V and J are TRBV6-5 and TRBJ2-7; the D call may be TRBD1 or TRBD2 (5 bases each). There are 13 residues in the CDR3. Trimming left V 9 bases short and J 5 bases short, with 17 bases between. CDR1 is MNHEY, CDR2 SVGAGI, per germline. The CDR3 reads CASGTTGLHEQYF. DNA for the CDR3: TGTGCCAGTGGGACCACGGGGTTGCACGAGCAGTACTTC.

This clone has more than one count but fewer than ten. V is TRBV4-3 and J is TRBJ2-5, with 10 bases aligning to TRBD2. The V and J ends lost 0 bases and 5 bases, in that order; junction bases with no gene match: 9. From germline, CDR1 is LGHNA and CDR2 YSLEER. The CDR3 runs 17 residues. The chain's CDR3 is CASSQDRASGSWETQYF. CDR3 nucleotide sequence: TGCGCCAGCAGCCAAGATCGCGCTAGCGGGAGTTGGGAGACCCAGTACTTC.

This clone was picked up many times. J is TRBJ2-1 and V is TRBV28; a weak D match, TRBD2 (6 bases). With 6 bases removed from V and 0 bases from J, the gap between germline ends came to 12 bases. The CDR3 extends over 15 amino acids. Per germline, CDR1 MDHEN and CDR2 SYDVKM. In DNA form, the CDR3 reads TGTGCCAGCAGCCCCCACGGGGGCTCCTACAATGAGCAGTTCTTC. Protein product: CASSPHGGSYNEQFF.

The chain carries TRBV6-5 and TRBJ1-2, with D uncertain. Germline-derived CDR1 and CDR2 are MNHEY and SVGAGI. CDR3 length equals 15 residues. The germline V and J ends were trimmed by 0 bases and 4 bases, with 12 bases remaining between them. In DNA, the CDR3 is TGTGCCAGCAGTTACTCGACGGCAGCGGGCTATGGCTACACCTTC. This codes for CASSYSTAAGYGYTF.

This clone occurred a few times. This chain uses TRBV19 with TRBJ2-1; the D gene is possibly TRBD1 (6 bases). The CDR3 contains 13 residues. Germline-derived CDR1 and CDR2 are LNHDA and SQIVND (reference sequence). Trimming cost V 4 bases and J 3 bases, with 7 bases left between them. The CDR3 DNA sequence: TGTGCCAGTAGTAAGACAGGCTACAATGAGCAGTTCTTC. Translating it yields CASSKTGYNEQFF.

In this sample, this clone turned up a few times. V is TRBV4-1 and J is TRBJ1-2; 11 bases match TRBD1. This CDR3 comprises 18 residues. The germline CDR1 and CDR2 sequences are MGHRA and YSYEKL. The V gene end was trimmed by 3 bases and the J gene end by 5 bases; junction bases not matched to a gene: 14. CDR3 region: CASSQSLWTGGAGYGYTF. CDR3 sequence (DNA): TGCGCCAGCAGCCAGTCCCTCTGGACAGGGGGCGCCGGTTATGGCTACACCTTC.

There are a few counts of this clone. The chain recombines TRBV7-8 with TRBJ1-6; D possibly corresponds to TRBD1 (5 bases). Germline lookup yields CDR1 SGHVS and CDR2 FQNEAQ. Trimming removed 1 base from V and 7 bases from J, with 11 bases in between. This CDR3 is 15 amino acids long. The DNA of the CDR3 is TGTGCCAGCAGCTTAGGATGGGGGGGAAATTCACCCCTCCACTTT. Its translation: CASSLGWGGNSPLHF.

The rearrangement links TRBV14 to TRBJ1-1, with D maybe TRBD1 (5 bases). The CDR3 loop spans 16 amino acids. Germline values: CDR1 SGHDN, CDR2 FVKESK. V lost 0 bases and J lost 6, with 17 bases in between. The CDR3 reads CASSQDFRQGVAEAFF. The DNA of the CDR3 is TGTGCCAGCAGCCAAGATTTCCGGCAGGGAGTGGCTGAAGCTTTCTTT.

This clone occurred a few times. The chain links TRBV30 to TRBJ2-7; D possibly corresponds to TRBD1 (6 bases). The V end lost 0 bases, the J end lost 4 bases, and 7 bases lay between the germline ends. The CDR3 has 12 amino acids. Germline-derived CDR1 and CDR2 are GTSNPN and SVGIG (reference sequence). The CDR3 bases are TGTGCCTGGAGTGTACAGGGATACGAGCAGTACTTC. Amino acid sequence: CAWSVQGYEQYF.

V gene TRBV25-1 combines with J gene TRBJ1-1; a possible D gene is TRBD1 (6 bases). The germline V and J ends were trimmed by 2 bases and 6 bases, with 16 bases remaining between them. This CDR3 spans 15 amino acids. Germline V gene data show CDR1 as MGHDK and CDR2 as SYGVNS. CDR3 residues: CASSEIPPDRPEAFF. For the CDR3, the DNA is TGTGCCAGCAGTGAAATTCCCCCCGACAGGCCTGAAGCTTTCTTT.

This chain joins TRBV5-4 and TRBJ2-1; D perhaps matches TRBD2 (5 bases). CDR1 SGHNT and CDR2 YYREEE come from the germline V gene (reference sequence). The length of the CDR3 is 16 residues. V lost 1 base to trimming and J lost 6 bases, with 17 bases between them. The CDR3 DNA sequence: TGTGCCAGCAGCTTGAGATGGGCTCGCGAGGGCAATGAGCAGTTCTTC. It translates to CASSLRWAREGNEQFF.

Comment on this clone: The junction and the germline gene differ at one end; a read error may be behind it. The rearrangement uses TRBV11-3 and TRBJ2-7; tentative D call: TRBD1 (5 bases). The germline CDR1 and CDR2 sequences are SGHNT and YENEEA. There are 15 residues in the CDR3. CDR3 in amino acids: CASSLNGRVSDEQYF. CDR3 DNA sequence: TGTGCCAGCAGCTTAAACGGCAGGGTCTCCGACGAGCAGTACTTC.

The chain couples TRBV5-4 to TRBJ2-3, with a possible D match to TRBD1 (5 bases). Looked up from germline, CDR1 is SGHNT and CDR2 is YYREEE (reference sequence). V was pared by 4 bases and J by 8 bases, with 11 bases between. This CDR3 spans 12 amino acids. CDR3 protein: CASSPGSGTQYF. In DNA, the CDR3 is TGTGCCAGCAGCCCAGGGTCAGGTACGCAGTATTTT.

This clone was observed a few times. This chain connects TRBV12-5 to TRBJ1-2, with D possibly TRBD1 on 6 matching bases. The germline V gene has CDR1 LGHNT and CDR2 FRNRAP. The V end lost 1 base, the J end lost 3 bases, and 12 bases lay between the germline ends. This CDR3 spans 15 amino acids. CDR3 in amino acids: CASGLAGTSYYGYTF. DNA for the CDR3: TGTGCTAGTGGTTTGGCCGGGACATCATACTATGGCTACACCTTC.

J is TRBJ1-1 and V is TRBV5-4, with D uncertain. Germline values: CDR1 SGHNT, CDR2 YYREEE (reference sequence). Deletions cut 3 bases from V and 1 base from J, with 10 bases between. The CDR3 runs to 14 residues. The CDR3, as DNA: TGTGCCAGCAGCTCCCCTCTTGGGAACACTGAAGCTTTCTTT. This encodes CASSSPLGNTEAFF. Variable domain in full (rest from reference TRBV5-4 and TRBJ1-1): ETGVTQSPTHLIKTRGQQVTLRCSSQSGHNTVSWYQQALGQGPQFIFQYYREEENGRGNFPPRFSGLQFPNYSSELNVNALELDDSALYLCASSSPLGNTEAFFGQGTRLTVV.

This clone was seen more than once but under ten times. The chain uses TRBV5-1 and TRBJ2-7; unclear D gene. The germline V and J ends were trimmed by 5 bases and 0 bases, with 12 bases remaining between them. The germline gives CDR1 SGHRS, CDR2 YFSETQ. The CDR3 covers 14 residues. The DNA of the CDR3 is TGCGCCAGCAGTTCTTACTACCGCTCCTACGAGCAGTACTTC. Amino acids: CASSSYYRSYEQYF.

The V and J genes are TRBV18 and TRBJ2-1, with D perhaps TRBD1 (6 bases). The V end lost 2 bases, the J end lost 12 bases, and 20 bases lay between the germline ends. Germline values: CDR1 KGHSH, CDR2 LQKENI. There are 15 residues in the CDR3. The CDR3 sequence: CASSPLDKARGGQFF. The CDR3 DNA reads as TGTGCCAGCTCACCATTGGACAAGGCACGAGGGGGGCAGTTCTTC. Full variable domain (outside the CDR3, taken from reference TRBV18 and TRBJ2-1): NAGVMQNPRHLVRRRGQEARLRCSPMKGHSHVYWYRQLPEEGLKFMVYLQKENIIDESGMPKERFSAEFPKEGPSILRIQQVVRGDSAAYFCASSPLDKARGGQFFGPGTRLTVL.

There are a few counts of this clone. J is TRBJ1-5 and V is TRBV7-2; D is uncertain. Germline loops: CDR1 SGHTA, CDR2 FQGNSA. V lost 5 bases and J 1 base, leaving 18 bases between the germline ends. This CDR3 is 17 amino acids long. The CDR3: CASSPYPRAGSNQPQHF. In DNA form, the CDR3 reads TGTGCCAGCAGCCCCTACCCGCGGGCAGGAAGCAATCAGCCCCAGCATTTT.

This clone turned up a few times. The V gene is TRBV12-5, the J gene TRBJ1-1; D possibly corresponds to TRBD1 (6 bases). The germline gives CDR1 LGHNT, CDR2 FRNRAP. There are 14 residues in the CDR3. V shed 4 bases and J shed 5 bases, with 14 bases lying between them. The DNA of the CDR3 is TGTGCTAGTGGTTGGGGGCTCCGGGGGACTGAAGCTTTCTTT. This gives the protein CASGWGLRGTEAFF.